Each of the 18 T cell receptor beta chains below was sequenced from the same sample in a study of beta chain features in type 1 diabetes. Findings and caveats of the study: Shortening of TCRB CDR3s, moderate but significant, appeared in all four CD4+ subsets of Type 1 diabetes patients.

No cognate antigen is known for these TCRs. Expressed TCRB transcripts were sequenced because the isolated RNA had all been reverse transcribed beforehand. The protocol was immunoSEQ multiplex PCR, while the TCRdb copy is restricted to in-frame clones and leaves out a portion. The data contain 600,000 to 700,000 clones, approximately 13% of them seen just once; the ten biggest clones take up around 0.12%. The specimen was naive CD4+ T cells from blood. These receptor sequences come from a man in his thirties or forties with type 1 diabetes.

The rearrangement links TRBV9 to TRBJ1-2, with D possibly TRBD1 on 6 matching bases. The ends were cut back, 0 bases at V and 5 bases at J, with 14 bases in the middle. Per the germline V gene, CDR1 is SGDLS and CDR2 is YYNGEE. CDR3 length: 15 residues. Written as DNA, the CDR3 is TGTGCCAGCAGCGTAGAGGGAAGAGGGGGATATGGCTACACCTTC. As protein: CASSVEGRGGYGYTF.

This sequence joins TRBV28 and TRBJ2-1, with 9 positions matching TRBD1. This CDR3 has 15 amino acids. Germline V gene data show CDR1 as MDHEN and CDR2 as SYDVKM. The V and J ends lost 2 bases and 7 bases, in that order; junction bases with no gene match: 6. The CDR3 spells CASSLEGTGTNEQFF. The CDR3 DNA sequence: TGTGCCAGCAGTTTAGAGGGGACAGGGACTAATGAGCAGTTCTTC.

The V call is TRBV7-9, the J call TRBJ1-5; 7 bases fit TRBD1. In germline, CDR1 is SEHNR, CDR2 FQNEAQ (reference sequence). The ends lost 3 bases at V and 2 bases at J; junction bases unmatched: 7. This CDR3 region has 16 residues. CDR3 coding DNA: TGTGCCAGCAGCTTCTCAGGGGGAGGTGGCAATCAGCCCCAGCATTTT. Its protein is CASSFSGGGGNQPQHF.

The V gene is TRBV4-3, the J gene TRBJ1-2; 10 positions agree with TRBD1. Unmatched junction bases numbered 3, after V lost 1 base and J lost 7 bases. The germline gives CDR1 LGHNA, CDR2 YSLEER. The length of the CDR3 is 14 residues. The CDR3, as DNA: TGCGCCAGCAGCCAAGGACAGGGGGCAGGTGGCTACACCTTC. Translation gives CASSQGQGAGGYTF.

This clone has more than one count but fewer than ten. CDR3 bases: TGCGCCAGCAGCCAAGAACAAGCGGGGGAGCTGTTTTTT. It specifies CASSQEQAGELFF. The chain combines TRBV4-1 with TRBJ2-2; D gene unclear. This CDR3 contains 13 residues. Trimming removed 0 bases from V and 8 bases from J, with 7 bases in between. Germline assignment: CDR1 MGHRA and CDR2 YSYEKL.

This clone was seen a handful of times. The genes are TRBV6-5 and TRBJ2-5, with D perhaps TRBD1 or TRBD2 (5 bases each). In germline, CDR1 is MNHEY, CDR2 SVGAGI. The CDR3 has 15 amino acids. Trimming pared 2 bases from V and 1 base from J, leaving 11 bases between. Here the CDR3 reads CASSYGFGAQETQYF. CDR3 nucleotide sequence: TGTGCCAGCAGTTACGGTTTCGGGGCCCAAGAGACCCAGTACTTC.

This clone appeared a few times. The CDR3, as DNA: TGTGCCAGCAGTGCCCAAACTGGGGCCAACGTCCTGACTTTC. The encoded protein is CASSAQTGANVLTF. V and J are TRBV25-1 and TRBJ2-6; no definite D call. Germline CDR1 MGHDK, CDR2 SYGVNS. The CDR3 has 14 residues. V dropped 4 bases and J dropped 2 bases, with 6 bases sitting between them.

This clone has only a few counts. This chain links TRBV29-1 with TRBJ1-2; 9 bases fit TRBD1. The CDR3 is made up of 14 amino acids. In germline, CDR1 is SQVTM, CDR2 ANQGSEA. V was pared by 3 bases and J by 4 bases, with 6 bases of the junction left unmatched. The CDR3 DNA reads TGCAGCGTTGACCCAAGGACAGGGGCCTATGGCTACACCTTC. Translation: CSVDPRTGAYGYTF.

The V gene is TRBV4-3, the J gene TRBJ1-6, with D perhaps TRBD1 (5 bases). The CDR3 sequence is 16 residues long. V was cut by 0 bases and J by 9 bases, with 15 bases left in between. Germline-derived CDR1 and CDR2 are LGHNA and YSLEER. CDR3 sequence reads: CASSQDVAARGSPLHF. The CDR3 DNA reads as TGCGCCAGCAGCCAAGATGTTGCAGCTAGGGGTTCACCCCTCCACTTT.

This sequence joins TRBV14 and TRBJ2-1; D remains unclear. Germline V gene lookup returns CDR1 SGHDN and CDR2 FVKESK. The ends were cut back, 5 bases at V and 0 bases at J, with 17 bases in the middle. The CDR3 loop spans 17 amino acids. The CDR3 nucleotides read TGTGCCAGCAGCTCCAAAGTGGGTCAGAGCTCCTACAATGAGCAGTTCTTC. Amino acids: CASSSKVGQSSYNEQFF. The full variable domain, with the rest looked up from reference TRBV14 and TRBJ2-1, is EAGVTQFPSHSVIEKGQTVTLRCDPISGHDNLYWYRRVMGKEIKFLLHFVKESKQDESGMPNNRFLAERTGGTYSTLKVQPAELEDSGVYFCASSSKVGQSSYNEQFFGPGTRLTVL.

The chain links TRBV5-1 to TRBJ1-1; TRBD1 matches 9 bases. CDR1 and CDR2 from the germline V gene are SGHRS and YFSETQ. The trim removed 3 bases at V and 0 bases at J, leaving 6 bases unmatched. This CDR3 is 16 amino acids long. DNA for the CDR3: TGCGCCAGCAGCTCTACCGGGACAGGGATGAACACTGAAGCTTTCTTT. This codes for CASSSTGTGMNTEAFF. The full variable domain, its missing parts supplied by reference TRBV5-1 and TRBJ1-1, is KAGVTQTPRYLIKTRGQQVTLSCSPISGHRSVSWYQQTPGQGLQFLFEYFSETQRNKGNFPGRFSGRQFSNSRSEMNVSTLELGDSALYLCASSSTGTGMNTEAFFGQGTRLTVV.

A remark on this clone: Other DNA sequences in the sample encode the same CDR3. The V call is TRBV7-9, the J call TRBJ2-6, with D possibly matching TRBD1 (6 bases). Germline V gene lookup returns CDR1 SEHNR and CDR2 FQNEAQ (reference sequence). The V gene lost 4 bases and the J gene lost 1 base, with 8 bases spanning the gap. The length of the CDR3 is 15 residues. CDR3 sequence: CASSSRGSGANVLTF. CDR3 nucleotide sequence: TGTGCCAGCAGCTCCAGGGGTTCTGGGGCCAACGTCCTGACTTTC.

The rearrangement uses TRBV28 and TRBJ2-7; tentative D call: TRBD2 (5 bases). This CDR3 comprises 15 residues. Germline V lookup: CDR1 MDHEN, CDR2 SYDVKM. V lost 8 bases to trimming and J lost 0 bases, with 17 bases between them. DNA for the CDR3: TGTGCCAGCTTTGGACGAGGGAAGAGCTCCTACGAGCAGTACTTC. Protein sequence: CASFGRGKSSYEQYF.

The chain recombines TRBV29-1 with TRBJ2-3, with D maybe TRBD1 (6 bases). Per the germline V gene, CDR1 is SQVTM and CDR2 is ANQGSEA. This CDR3 spans 14 amino acids. CDR3 loop: CSGGRGSPTDTQYF. CDR3 sequence (DNA): TGCAGTGGGGGCCGGGGATCCCCCACAGATACGCAGTATTTT.

The chain uses TRBV19 and TRBJ2-5, with a possible D match to TRBD1 (5 bases). CDR1 is LNHDA, CDR2 SQIVND, per germline (reference sequence). V shed 3 bases and J shed 2 bases, with 13 bases lying between them. The CDR3 spans 15 residues. The CDR3 reads CASSIEPGRQETQYF. DNA for the CDR3: TGTGCCAGTAGTATTGAGCCAGGGCGTCAAGAGACCCAGTACTTC.

The chain uses TRBV7-2 and TRBJ1-5, with a weak D call TRBD1 (6 bases). Per the germline V gene, CDR1 is SGHTA and CDR2 is FQGNSA. The V end lost 4 bases, the J end lost 5 bases, and 12 bases lay between the germline ends. This CDR3 has 14 residues. In DNA form, the CDR3 reads TGTGCCAGCAGCTGGGGGGCAGGGCATCAGCCCCAGCATTTT. Translated, it gives CASSWGAGHQPQHF.

This clone has only a few counts. The chain uses TRBV28 and TRBJ2-7; D is ambiguous. The ends were cut back, 4 bases at V and 2 bases at J, with 12 bases in the middle. CDR1 MDHEN and CDR2 SYDVKM come from the germline V gene. The CDR3 spans 14 residues. CDR3 amino acids: CASSSPDAAYEQYF. The CDR3, as DNA: TGTGCCAGCAGTTCCCCGGACGCCGCCTACGAGCAGTACTTC.

The V and J genes are TRBV5-1 and TRBJ2-4; D gene ambiguous. Germline assignment: CDR1 SGHRS and CDR2 YFSETQ. V was cut by 1 base and J by 1 base, with 6 bases left in between. This CDR3 region has 14 residues. CDR3 DNA sequence: TGCGCCAGCAGCTTGCCCGGGGCCAAAAACATTCAGTACTTC. Its protein product is CASSLPGAKNIQYF.